This T cell receptor (beta chain) is drawn from a study of cytomegalovirus exposure and HLA in healthy donors. Whole-study context: Among 150 million to 200 million T cells, an earlier analysis found 117 million unique TCR beta sequences.

The CDR3 has 14 residues. The V gene's germline CDR1 is SGHVS and CDR2 FQNEAQ. V lost 2 bases to trimming and J lost 6 bases, with 11 bases between them. PCR involved 60 Vbeta and 13 Jbeta primers. Sequencing was performed with immunoSEQ multiplex PCR; in TCRdb, only in-frame clones are kept and a portion is missing. This table has some 76,000 clones, about 75% appearing once. This clonotype was obtained from a man aged 60-69 years in good health and CMV-seropositive. The chain is built from TRBV7-8 and TRBJ2-1; a weak D match, TRBD2 (6 bases). The sample was PBMCs. CDR3 in DNA: TGTGCCAGCAGCTTACTGCAGGGAGGCAATGAGCAGTTCTTC. Amino acid sequence: CASSLLQGGNEQFF.